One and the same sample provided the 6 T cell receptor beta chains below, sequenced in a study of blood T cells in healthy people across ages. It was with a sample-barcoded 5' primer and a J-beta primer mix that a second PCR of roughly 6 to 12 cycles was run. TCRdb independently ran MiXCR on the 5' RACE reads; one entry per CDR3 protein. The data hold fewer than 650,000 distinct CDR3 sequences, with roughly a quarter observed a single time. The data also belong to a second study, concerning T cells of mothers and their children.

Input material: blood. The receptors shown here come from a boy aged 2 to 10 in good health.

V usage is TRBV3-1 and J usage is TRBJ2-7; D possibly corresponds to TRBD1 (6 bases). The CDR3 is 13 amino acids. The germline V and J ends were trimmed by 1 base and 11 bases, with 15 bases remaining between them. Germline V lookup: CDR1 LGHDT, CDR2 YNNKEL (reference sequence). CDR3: CASSQGGQGRKYF. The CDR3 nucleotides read TGTGCCAGCAGCCAAGGGGGGCAAGGACGCAAGTACTTC.

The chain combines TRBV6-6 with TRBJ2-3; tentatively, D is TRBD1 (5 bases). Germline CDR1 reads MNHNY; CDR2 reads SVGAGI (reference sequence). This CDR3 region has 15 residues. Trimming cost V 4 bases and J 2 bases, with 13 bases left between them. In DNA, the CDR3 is TGTGCCAGCAGTTCTAAGCAGGGATTCACAGATACGCAGTATTTT. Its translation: CASSSKQGFTDTQYF.

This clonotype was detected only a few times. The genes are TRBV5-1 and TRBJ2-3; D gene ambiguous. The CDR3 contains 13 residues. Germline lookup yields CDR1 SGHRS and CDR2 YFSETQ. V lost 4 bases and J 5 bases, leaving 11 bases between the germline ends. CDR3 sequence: CASSPEARDTQYF. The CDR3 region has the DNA TGCGCCAGCAGCCCCGAAGCTAGAGATACGCAGTATTTT.

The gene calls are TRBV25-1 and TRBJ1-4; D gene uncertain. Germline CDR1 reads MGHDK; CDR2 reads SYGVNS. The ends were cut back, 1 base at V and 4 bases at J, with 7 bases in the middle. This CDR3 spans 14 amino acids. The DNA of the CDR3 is TGTGCCAGCAGTGAATGGGCCAGTAATGAAAAACTGTTTTTT. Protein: CASSEWASNEKLFF.

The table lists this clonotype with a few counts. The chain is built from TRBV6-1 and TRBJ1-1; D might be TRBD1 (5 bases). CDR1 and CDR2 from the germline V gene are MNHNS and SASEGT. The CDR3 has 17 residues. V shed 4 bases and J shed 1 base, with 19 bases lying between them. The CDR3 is CASSGPGGRYWNTEAFF. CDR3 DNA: TGTGCCAGCAGTGGACCCGGGGGGAGATACTGGAACACTGAAGCTTTCTTT.

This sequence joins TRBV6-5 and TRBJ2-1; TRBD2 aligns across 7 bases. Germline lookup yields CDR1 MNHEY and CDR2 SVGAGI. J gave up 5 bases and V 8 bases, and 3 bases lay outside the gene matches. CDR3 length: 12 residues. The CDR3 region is CASGRGNNEQFF. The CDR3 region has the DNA TGTGCCAGCGGGCGGGGGAACAATGAGCAGTTCTTC.